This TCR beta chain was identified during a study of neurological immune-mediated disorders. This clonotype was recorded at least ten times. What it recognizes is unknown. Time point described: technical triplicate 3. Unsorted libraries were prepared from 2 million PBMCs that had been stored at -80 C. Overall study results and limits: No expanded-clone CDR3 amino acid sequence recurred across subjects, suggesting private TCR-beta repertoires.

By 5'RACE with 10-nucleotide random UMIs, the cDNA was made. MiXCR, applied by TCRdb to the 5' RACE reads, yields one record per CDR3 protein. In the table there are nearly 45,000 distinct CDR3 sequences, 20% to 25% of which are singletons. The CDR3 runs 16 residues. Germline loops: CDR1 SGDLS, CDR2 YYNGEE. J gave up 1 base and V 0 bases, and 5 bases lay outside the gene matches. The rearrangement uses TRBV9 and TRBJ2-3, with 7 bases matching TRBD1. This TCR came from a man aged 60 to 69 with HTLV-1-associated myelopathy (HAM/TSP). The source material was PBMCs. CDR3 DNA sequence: TGTGCCAGCAGCGTAGGAGGGGGCGGTGGCACAGATACGCAGTATTTT. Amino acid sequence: CASSVGGGGGTDTQYF.